This T cell receptor (beta chain) was captured in a study of vaccination effects on CD4 cells after COVID-19. Trimming removed 6 bases from V and 3 bases from J, with 11 bases in between. From germline, CDR1 is ENHRY and CDR2 SYGVKD. The CDR3 sequence is 13 residues long. About this clone itself: Its target is not known.

Antigen-specific CD4+ T cells expanded by the ViraFEST assay with viral peptide pools were then sequenced. Investigators separated out CD4+ T cells once 9 to 11 days of culture had passed. Each participant received a vaccine that was either BNT162b2 or mRNA-1273, given as two doses. In the vaccine recipients, nucleocapsid antibodies were negative and there was no prior SARS-CoV-2 infection. Fresh IL-2-containing medium replaced half the medium on days 3 and 7. Sequenced by immunoSEQ multiplex PCR; TCRdb stores in-frame clones only, minus some. The sample carries around 16,000 clones, 55% to 75% recorded once. Findings and limits, study-wide: Only 1 of 255 vaccine-induced clones from healthy vaccinees cross-reacted with common cold coronaviruses. At late timepoints after vaccination, vaccine- and infection-induced clones shrank markedly.

The sample consisted of CD4+ T cells from PBMCs cultured with SARS-CoV-2 spike peptides, taken after COVID-19 vaccination. The chain uses TRBV10-3 and TRBJ1-1; D not certain. The receptor comes from a human donor who received a COVID-19 vaccine. The CDR3 DNA reads as TGTGCCATCAGCCAGGCCCTTGACACTGAAGCTTTCTTT. The encoded protein is CAISQALDTEAFF.